Listed here are 31 T cell receptor beta chains from one sample, sequenced in a study of PD-1 blockade in classical Hodgkin lymphoma. Each patient experienced a relapse that followed autologous stem cell transplantation, and brentuximab vedotin exposure varied. Sequencing was performed with immunoSEQ multiplex PCR; in TCRdb, only in-frame clones are kept and a portion is missing. The sample records approximately 59,000 clones, 75% to 95% being singletons. The sequences come from peripheral blood mononuclear cells (PBMCs), collected before the second cycle of nivolumab. These receptors were obtained from a human donor with classical Hodgkin lymphoma.

The chain couples TRBV6-1 to TRBJ1-5, with D unresolved. Germline CDR1 reads MNHNS; CDR2 reads SASEGT. This CDR3 contains 14 residues. The V end lost 6 bases, the J end lost 3 bases, and 12 bases lay between the germline ends. In DNA form, the CDR3 reads TGTGCCAGCAGCCTGGACCGCGCCAATCAGCCCCAGCATTTT. Translation: CASSLDRANQPQHF.

V gene TRBV4-2 combines with J gene TRBJ2-5; D unclear. The CDR3 runs 14 residues. Trimming removed 0 bases at V and 5 bases at J, with 10 bases between. Germline lookup yields CDR1 LGHNA and CDR2 YNFKEQ. CDR3: CASSQDLVPETQYF. The CDR3 bases are TGTGCCAGCAGCCAAGATCTGGTGCCTGAGACCCAGTACTTC.

The chain has TRBV27 and TRBJ2-1; D is unclear. CDR1 and CDR2 from the germline V gene are MNHEY and SMNVEV (reference sequence). CDR3 length: 17 amino acids. The ends were cut back, 1 base at V and 0 bases at J, with 13 bases in the middle. CDR3 in DNA: TGTGCCAGCAGTTTATTCTCGGACGTGAGCTCCTACAATGAGCAGTTCTTC. Protein: CASSLFSDVSSYNEQFF.

The V gene is TRBV28, the J gene TRBJ2-7; 10 bases are a match to TRBD1. The length of the CDR3 is 18 residues. Looked up from germline, CDR1 is MDHEN and CDR2 is SYDVKM. The V segment lost 5 bases and the J segment 6 bases; nucleotides outside the gene matches: 19. As DNA, the CDR3 is TGTGCCAGCAGTCCGACCGAAACCGGGACAGGGGTTTTTGGCGAGCAGTACTTC. Translated, it gives CASSPTETGTGVFGEQYF.

The gene calls are TRBV9 and TRBJ1-2; maybe TRBD1 (5 bases). The V gene's germline CDR1 is SGDLS and CDR2 YYNGEE. Deletions cut 3 bases from V and 4 bases from J, with 10 bases between. The CDR3 is 13 amino acids. CDR3 sequence reads: CASSAPGFYGYTF. As DNA, the CDR3 is TGTGCCAGCAGCGCGCCAGGGTTCTATGGCTACACCTTC. Full variable domain (outside the CDR3, taken from reference TRBV9 and TRBJ1-2): DSGVTQTPKHLITATGQRVTLRCSPRSGDLSVYWYQQSLDQGLQFLIQYYNGEERAKGNILERFSAQQFPDLHSELNLSSLELGDSALYFCASSAPGFYGYTFGSGTRLTVV.

The V call is TRBV5-8, the J call TRBJ2-1; 9 bases fit TRBD1. Trimming removed 5 bases from V and 6 bases from J; junction bases left unmatched: 12. Germline assignment: CDR1 SGHTS and CDR2 YDEGEE. The CDR3 totals 16 residues. The DNA for the CDR3 is TGTGCCAGCAGGAACCATAAGGGACAGGGTTTCAATGAGCAGTTCTTC. It specifies CASRNHKGQGFNEQFF.

The CDR3 sequence: CASSLHSGSYEQYF. CDR3 coding DNA: TGTGCCAGCAGTCTCCATAGCGGTTCCTACGAGCAGTACTTC. This rearrangement joins TRBV27 to TRBJ2-7; perhaps TRBD2 as D (6 bases). CDR1 and CDR2 from the germline V gene are MNHEY and SMNVEV (reference sequence). V gave up 5 bases and J gave up 1 base, with 12 bases separating them. The CDR3 runs 14 residues.

The V gene is TRBV9, the J gene TRBJ1-3; D is perhaps TRBD1 (6 bases). There are 15 residues in the CDR3. Trimming removed 4 bases from V and 2 bases from J, with 13 bases in between. Germline V CDR1 and CDR2: SGDLS, YYNGEE. CDR3 coding DNA: TGTGCCAGCAGCCCAAAGGACAGTGCTGGAAACACCATATATTTT. Translating gives CASSPKDSAGNTIYF.

The sample holds one count of this clone. This chain joins TRBV19 and TRBJ1-5, with D possibly being TRBD1 (6 bases). CDR1 is LNHDA, CDR2 SQIVND, per germline (reference sequence). This CDR3 contains 15 residues. Trimming removed 1 base from V and 2 bases from J, with 9 bases in between. As DNA, the CDR3 is TGTGCCAGTAGTATAGTTCCAGGGGGCAATCAGCCCCAGCATTTT. As protein: CASSIVPGGNQPQHF. The full variable domain, its missing parts supplied by reference TRBV19 and TRBJ1-5, is DGGITQSPKYLFRKEGQNVTLSCEQNLNHDAMYWYRQDPGQGLRLIYYSQIVNDFQKGDIAEGYSVSREKKESFPLTVTSAQKNPTAFYLCASSIVPGGNQPQHFGDGTRLSIL.

The chain uses TRBV25-1 and TRBJ2-5; D is ambiguous. Trimming took 7 bases from V and 4 from J, leaving 13 bases between them. The CDR3 extends over 13 amino acids. Germline V gene sequence: CDR1 MGHDK, CDR2 SYGVNS. The CDR3 DNA is TGTGCCAGCACTTTAAGCCAGGTAGAGACCCAGTACTTC. Translated, it gives CASTLSQVETQYF.

The CDR3 DNA reads TGTGCCAGTAGTATTCGGGGAGCGGGGATCTCCTACGAGCAGTACTTC. As protein: CASSIRGAGISYEQYF. The chain employs TRBV19 and TRBJ2-7; 7 bases line up with TRBD2. CDR3 length: 16 residues. The V segment lost 3 bases and the J segment 0 bases; nucleotides outside the gene matches: 8. Germline V lookup: CDR1 LNHDA, CDR2 SQIVND (reference sequence). Filled out from reference TRBV19 and TRBJ2-7, the complete variable domain reads DGGITQSPKYLFRKEGQNVTLSCEQNLNHDAMYWYRQDPGQGLRLIYYSQIVNDFQKGDIAEGYSVSREKKESFPLTVTSAQKNPTAFYLCASSIRGAGISYEQYFGPGTRLTVT.

V usage is TRBV18 and J usage is TRBJ1-3; 7 bases agree with TRBD1. Trimming cost V 3 bases and J 0 bases; bases outside gene matches: 2. Germline V gives CDR1 KGHSH, CDR2 LQKENI. This CDR3 spans 15 amino acids. As DNA, the CDR3 is TGTGCCAGCTCACCCGGGACAGACTCTGGAAACACCATATATTTT. Translating it yields CASSPGTDSGNTIYF.

The V call is TRBV15, the J call TRBJ1-5; a weak D match, TRBD1 (5 bases). This CDR3 is 15 amino acids long. Trimming shortened V by 5 bases and J by 3 bases, and 14 bases separated the two germline ends. Germline V gives CDR1 LNHNV, CDR2 YYDKDF (reference sequence). The CDR3 coding sequence is TGTGCCACCAGCCCAGACAGAAGACTCAATCAGCCCCAGCATTTT. Translating it yields CATSPDRRLNQPQHF.

The J gene is TRBJ1-1, the V gene TRBV19; D remains unclear. CDR1 is LNHDA and CDR2 is SQIVND in the germline V gene (reference sequence). Between the trimmed V and J ends, which lost 0 bases and 0 bases, there was a span of 11 bases. CDR3 size: 16 residues. Here the CDR3 DNA reads TGTGCCAGTAGTATAGAGGGCAGGATACTGAACACTGAAGCTTTCTTT. The encoded protein is CASSIEGRILNTEAFF.

The chain uses TRBV4-3 and TRBJ2-2; D gene ambiguous. The CDR3 is made up of 14 amino acids. The V gene's germline CDR1 is LGHNA and CDR2 YSLEER. The V end was cut by 0 bases, the J end by 4 bases, with 6 bases between. The chain's CDR3 is CASSQEPGTGELFF. CDR3 DNA sequence: TGCGCCAGCAGCCAAGAACCAGGCACCGGGGAGCTGTTTTTT.

V and J are TRBV5-1 and TRBJ1-3; D gene uncertain. This CDR3 has 16 residues. Germline assignment: CDR1 SGHRS and CDR2 YFSETQ. V was clipped by 2 bases and J by 2 bases, with 14 bases between them. The CDR3 region has the DNA TGCGCCAGCAGCTTTCGGGCGGAGGTCGCTGGAAACACCATATATTTT. Encoded protein: CASSFRAEVAGNTIYF.

This clone appeared a single time. The V and J genes are TRBV14 and TRBJ2-7; 9 positions agree with TRBD2. CDR1 SGHDN and CDR2 FVKESK come from the germline V gene. This CDR3 contains 16 residues. The V segment lost 2 bases and the J segment 2 bases; nucleotides outside the gene matches: 7. The CDR3 here is CASSQSTSGPTYEQYF. For the CDR3, the DNA is TGTGCCAGCAGCCAATCGACTAGCGGCCCCACCTACGAGCAGTACTTC.

The count of this clone is one. In DNA, the CDR3 is TGTGCCAGCAGCACTGATCCGGGACACCGGCAGTACTTC. It is translated as CASSTDPGHRQYF. The chain carries TRBV5-5 and TRBJ2-7; possibly TRBD1 for D (6 bases). V lost 4 bases and J 9 bases, leaving 17 bases between the germline ends. The germline CDR1 and CDR2 sequences are SGHKS and YYEKEE (reference sequence). This CDR3 contains 13 residues.

V gene TRBV28 combines with J gene TRBJ2-7, with TRBD2 matching over 13 bases. The CDR3 is made up of 15 amino acids. Germline V CDR1 and CDR2: MDHEN, SYDVKM. The V gene end was trimmed by 2 bases and the J gene end by 5 bases; junction bases not matched to a gene: 3. The CDR3 here is CASSLPGLAGDEQYF. CDR3 nucleotide sequence: TGTGCCAGCAGTTTACCCGGACTAGCGGGGGACGAGCAGTACTTC. The full variable domain, in which reference TRBV28 and TRBJ2-7 provide the parts outside the CDR3, is DVKVTQSSRYLVKRTGEKVFLECVQDMDHENMFWYRQDPGLGLRLIYFSYDVKMKEKGDIPEGYSVSREKKERFSLILESASTNQTSMYLCASSLPGLAGDEQYFGPGTRLTVT.

The gene calls are TRBV18 and TRBJ2-7; D remains ambiguous. V lost 3 bases and J 3 bases, leaving 6 bases between the germline ends. CDR1 KGHSH and CDR2 LQKENI come from the germline V gene. The CDR3 has 12 residues. CDR3 amino acids: CASSPTVYEQYF. CDR3 sequence (DNA): TGTGCCAGCTCACCGACCGTCTACGAGCAGTACTTC.

The J gene is TRBJ2-2, the V gene TRBV14, with 13 bases identical to TRBD2. With V trimmed by 1 base and J by 2 bases, 10 bases remained unmatched. The germline CDR1 and CDR2 sequences are SGHDN and FVKESK. The CDR3 has 20 residues. The CDR3, as DNA: TGTGCCAGCAGCCAAGGGCCCCGGACTAGCGGGAGATTTAACACCGGGGAGCTGTTTTTT. It specifies CASSQGPRTSGRFNTGELFF. Based on the CDR3 plus reference TRBV14 and TRBJ2-2, the full variable domain is EAGVTQFPSHSVIEKGQTVTLRCDPISGHDNLYWYRRVMGKEIKFLLHFVKESKQDESGMPNNRFLAERTGGTYSTLKVQPAELEDSGVYFCASSQGPRTSGRFNTGELFFGEGSRLTVL.

The chain links TRBV5-8 to TRBJ2-2, with D perhaps matching TRBD1 (6 bases). Germline V gene sequence: CDR1 SGHTS, CDR2 YDEGEE. CDR3 length: 15 amino acids. Trimming pared 4 bases from V and 1 base from J, leaving 11 bases between. This chain's CDR3 is CASSLQGRNTGELFF. The CDR3 region has the DNA TGTGCCAGCAGCCTACAGGGAAGGAACACCGGGGAGCTGTTTTTT.

The V and J genes are TRBV30 and TRBJ1-2; possibly TRBD1 for D (5 bases). Trimming stripped 1 base from V and 3 bases from J, with 6 bases between. The CDR3 contains 12 residues. Germline-derived CDR1 and CDR2 are GTSNPN and SVGIG (reference sequence). Written as DNA, the CDR3 is TGTGCCTGGAGTGAGGGGCACTATGGCTACACCTTC. Translating gives CAWSEGHYGYTF.

In regard to this clone: This same CDR3 is encoded by further DNA sequences in the sample. The chain combines TRBV27 with TRBJ1-2; the D gene is possibly TRBD1 (5 bases). The ends were cut back, 3 bases at V and 2 bases at J, with 13 bases in the middle. Germline lookup yields CDR1 MNHEY and CDR2 SMNVEV (reference sequence). This CDR3 is 15 amino acids long. CDR3 loop: CASSFLTGGNYGYTF. The CDR3 coding sequence is TGTGCCAGCAGTTTCTTGACGGGGGGGAACTATGGCTACACCTTC.

The CDR3 is CASSQGHSYEQYF. The CDR3 DNA reads as TGTGCCAGCAGCCAGGGACACTCCTACGAGCAGTACTTC. The chain employs TRBV14 and TRBJ2-7; D may be TRBD1 (6 bases). Trimming cost V 3 bases and J 0 bases, with 6 bases left between them. This CDR3 comprises 13 residues. CDR1 and CDR2 from the germline V gene are SGHDN and FVKESK.

This clone appeared a few times. This chain connects TRBV6-1 to TRBJ1-6, with TRBD1 identical over 10 bases. The germline V gene has CDR1 MNHNS and CDR2 SASEGT. The CDR3 covers 15 residues. V lost 1 base and J lost 9; bases outside the gene matches: 3. CDR3 residues: CASSEVDRGASPLHF. DNA for the CDR3: TGTGCCAGCAGTGAAGTGGACAGGGGGGCTTCACCCCTCCACTTT.

This chain joins TRBV7-9 and TRBJ2-3, with no clear D. The CDR3 runs 14 residues. Germline CDR1 reads SEHNR; CDR2 reads FQNEAQ (reference sequence). Trimming removed 1 base at V and 1 base at J, with 6 bases between. The CDR3 region is CASSLGLGTDTQYF. The DNA for the CDR3 is TGTGCCAGCAGCTTAGGTCTGGGCACAGATACGCAGTATTTT.

V is TRBV11-2 and J is TRBJ1-2, with D hard to call. Germline V lookup: CDR1 SGHAT, CDR2 FQNNGV. This CDR3 region has 12 residues. Trimming took off 3 bases at V and 3 bases at J, with 5 bases between the two ends. The CDR3 nucleotides are TGTGCCAGCAGCTTGGGCCACTATGGCTACACCTTC. Protein product: CASSLGHYGYTF.

The rearrangement joins TRBV7-9 to TRBJ2-2; D unresolved. The V end was cut by 5 bases, the J end by 11 bases, with 12 bases between. Germline-derived CDR1 and CDR2 are SEHNR and FQNEAQ (reference sequence). The CDR3 runs 12 residues. DNA for the CDR3: TGTGCCAGCAGCCCGCCTCCGGGTGAGCTGTTTTTT. Its translation: CASSPPPGELFF.

About this clone itself: The sample carries other DNA sequences with the same CDR3. The gene calls are TRBV5-4 and TRBJ2-1; D perhaps matches TRBD1 (5 bases). Looked up from germline, CDR1 is SGHNT and CDR2 is YYREEE (reference sequence). V lost 0 bases to trimming and J lost 1 base, with 8 bases between them. The CDR3 extends over 15 amino acids. CDR3 sequence (DNA): TGTGCCAGCAGCTTGGGGCAGGGATCCTACAATGAGCAGTTCTTC. Protein sequence: CASSLGQGSYNEQFF.

This chain uses TRBV5-8 with TRBJ2-5, with no clear D. V lost 1 base and J 0 bases, leaving 7 bases between the germline ends. Germline assignment: CDR1 SGHTS and CDR2 YDEGEE. The CDR3 has 14 amino acids. Here the CDR3 DNA reads TGTGCCAGCAGCTTGAACGGGTACCAAGAGACCCAGTACTTC. Its protein is CASSLNGYQETQYF.